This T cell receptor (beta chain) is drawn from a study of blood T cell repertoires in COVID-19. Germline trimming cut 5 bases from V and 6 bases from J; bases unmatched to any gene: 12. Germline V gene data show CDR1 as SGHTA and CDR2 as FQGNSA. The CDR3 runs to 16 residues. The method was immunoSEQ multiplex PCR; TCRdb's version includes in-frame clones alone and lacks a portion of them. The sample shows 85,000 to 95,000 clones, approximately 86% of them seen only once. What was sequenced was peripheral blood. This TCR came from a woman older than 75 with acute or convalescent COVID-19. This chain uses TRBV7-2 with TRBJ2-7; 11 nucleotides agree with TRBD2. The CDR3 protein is CASSPIAGGYKGEQYF. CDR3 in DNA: TGTGCCAGCAGCCCCATAGCGGGGGGGTATAAGGGCGAGCAGTACTTC. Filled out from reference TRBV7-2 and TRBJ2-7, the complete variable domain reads GAGVSQSPSNKVTEKGKDVELRCDPISGHTALYWYRQSLGQGLEFLIYFQGNSAPDKSGLPSDRFSAERTGGSVSTLTIQRTQQEDSAVYLCASSPIAGGYKGEQYFGPGTRLTVT.